Listed below are T cell receptor beta chains from one sample, sequenced in a study of blood T cells in healthy people across ages. A single record per CDR3 protein comes from TCRdb applying MiXCR to the 5' RACE reads. The table shows just over 800,000 distinct CDR3 sequences, with around 62% occurring only once. Sample: blood. These TCRs come from a man under 40 in good health. CDR3s include the opening cysteine and the closing phenylalanine or tryptophan. The order of the fields is D gene, V gene, clone size, J gene, CDR3 DNA, CDR3 protein. A D gene is named only where the DNA matches it firmly. For some rows the clone size is stated as once, few or many, or as a class when expanded; others skip it.

d_call: TRBD2; v_call: TRBV7-2; clone_size: .; j_call: TRBJ2-7; cdr3_nt: TGTGCCAGCAGCTTAGAGGCGGGGGGCTTCTACGAGCAGTACTTC; cdr3_aa: CASSLEAGGFYEQYF
d_call: .; v_call: TRBV2; clone_size: .; j_call: TRBJ1-2; cdr3_nt: TGTGCCAGCAGTGTAGTCAGGGCCGATAACTATGGCTACACCTTC; cdr3_aa: CASSVVRADNYGYTF
d_call: TRBD2; v_call: TRBV20-1; clone_size: .; j_call: TRBJ2-5; cdr3_nt: TGCAGTGCATCTAGCGGGCCACACCAGGGGACCCAGTACTTC; cdr3_aa: CSASSGPHQGTQYF
d_call: .; v_call: TRBV12-3/TRBV12-4; clone_size: .; j_call: TRBJ2-1; cdr3_nt: TGTGCCAGCAGCTTCTCGTGGAATGAGCAGTTCTTC; cdr3_aa: CASSFSWNEQFF
d_call: TRBD1; v_call: TRBV12-3/TRBV12-4; clone_size: .; j_call: TRBJ2-7; cdr3_nt: TGTGCCATCACAGGGGCTTTCTACGAGCAGTACTTC; cdr3_aa: CAITGAFYEQYF
d_call: .; v_call: TRBV7-2; clone_size: .; j_call: TRBJ2-1; cdr3_nt: TGTGCCAGCATGGTGACGGGCAGTCTCAATGAGCAGTTCTTC; cdr3_aa: CASMVTGSLNEQFF
d_call: .; v_call: TRBV6-6; clone_size: .; j_call: TRBJ2-5; cdr3_nt: TGTGCCAGCACCACCAGGGCTTCTCAAGAGACCCAGTACTTC; cdr3_aa: CASTTRASQETQYF
d_call: .; v_call: TRBV5-6; clone_size: .; j_call: TRBJ1-2; cdr3_nt: TGTGCCAGCAGAGCCGACATCGACTATGGCTACACCTTC; cdr3_aa: CASRADIDYGYTF
d_call: .; v_call: TRBV25-1; clone_size: .; j_call: TRBJ1-1; cdr3_nt: TGTGCCAGCAGTGAATCCAGATTCTTTAAGACTGAAGCTTTCTTT; cdr3_aa: CASSESRFFKTEAFF
d_call: TRBD1; v_call: TRBV5-1; clone_size: many; j_call: TRBJ1-5; cdr3_nt: TGCGCCAGCAGCTTGACAGGGGGCAATCAGCCCCAGCATTTT; cdr3_aa: CASSLTGGNQPQHF
d_call: .; v_call: TRBV5-1; clone_size: .; j_call: TRBJ2-5; cdr3_nt: TGCGCCAGCAGCTTGGACAGGGCGGTGGCAGAGACCCAGTACTTC; cdr3_aa: CASSLDRAVAETQYF
d_call: TRBD2; v_call: TRBV20-1; clone_size: .; j_call: TRBJ2-3; cdr3_nt: TGCAGTGCTAGGCTTCCTAGCGGGGGGGCCTCTAGCACAGATACGCAGTATTTT; cdr3_aa: CSARLPSGGASSTDTQYF
d_call: .; v_call: TRBV3-1; clone_size: .; j_call: TRBJ1-2; cdr3_nt: TGTGCCAGCAGTCAGCCGGGAGGCGGCGGCTACACCTTC; cdr3_aa: CASSQPGGGGYTF
d_call: .; v_call: TRBV12-3/TRBV12-4; clone_size: few; j_call: TRBJ2-1; cdr3_nt: TGTGCCAGCAGTCTCCCGGACACCTACAATGAGCAGTTCTTC; cdr3_aa: CASSLPDTYNEQFF
d_call: TRBD1; v_call: TRBV28; clone_size: .; j_call: TRBJ1-2; cdr3_nt: TGTGCCACAGGTAGGGAGTACCGGGACAGGGACGACTATGGCTACACCTTC; cdr3_aa: CATGREYRDRDDYGYTF
d_call: .; v_call: TRBV11-1; clone_size: .; j_call: TRBJ1-2; cdr3_nt: TGTGCCAGCAGCTTAGGCCGGACGAACTATGGCTACACCTTC; cdr3_aa: CASSLGRTNYGYTF
d_call: .; v_call: TRBV21-1; clone_size: once; j_call: TRBJ2-3; cdr3_nt: TGTGCCAGCATCAAGGGTCTCCCCAGCCATAGCAGAGATACGCAGTATTTT; cdr3_aa: CASIKGLPSHSRDTQYF
d_call: TRBD1; v_call: TRBV6-5; clone_size: .; j_call: TRBJ1-1; cdr3_nt: TGTGCCAGCAGTTACCTCGACAGGGTACGGGGGACTGAAGCTTTCTTT; cdr3_aa: CASSYLDRVRGTEAFF
d_call: .; v_call: TRBV12-3/TRBV12-4; clone_size: .; j_call: TRBJ2-6; cdr3_nt: TGTGCCAGCAGCCGCTCAAGCCGGGGCTCTGGGGCCAACGTCCTGACTTTC; cdr3_aa: CASSRSSRGSGANVLTF
d_call: .; v_call: TRBV13; clone_size: .; j_call: TRBJ1-2; cdr3_nt: TGTGCCAGCAGCTTAGAAAGGGGAAGCAATGGCTACACCTTC; cdr3_aa: CASSLERGSNGYTF
d_call: .; v_call: TRBV7-2; clone_size: .; j_call: TRBJ1-2; cdr3_nt: TGTGCCAGCAGCTTAGAGCCAGGGGCGCAATATGGCTACACCTTC; cdr3_aa: CASSLEPGAQYGYTF
d_call: .; v_call: TRBV20-1; clone_size: .; j_call: TRBJ1-1; cdr3_nt: TGCAGTGCTAGAGTTGAGGGGAGGCGAGCTTTCTTT; cdr3_aa: CSARVEGRRAFF
d_call: .; v_call: TRBV7-2; clone_size: .; j_call: TRBJ1-5; cdr3_nt: TGTGTCAGCAGCTTCGCCAATCAGCCCCAGCATTTT; cdr3_aa: CVSSFANQPQHF
d_call: TRBD1; v_call: TRBV15; clone_size: .; j_call: TRBJ1-2; cdr3_nt: TGTGCCACCAGCAGAGATCGTACCGGGACAGGGGATGGCTACACCTTC; cdr3_aa: CATSRDRTGTGDGYTF
d_call: .; v_call: TRBV6-1; clone_size: .; j_call: TRBJ2-2; cdr3_nt: TGTGCCAGCAGTGTAGGGCACGGAAACACCGGGGAGCTGTTTTTT; cdr3_aa: CASSVGHGNTGELFF
d_call: .; v_call: TRBV27; clone_size: .; j_call: TRBJ2-7; cdr3_nt: TGTGCCAGCAGTCTCCGGGACACTGACCTCGAGCAGTACTTC; cdr3_aa: CASSLRDTDLEQYF
d_call: .; v_call: TRBV9; clone_size: once; j_call: TRBJ2-1; cdr3_nt: TGTGCCAGCAGCCCCGCTAGGGGACGGGACAATGAGCAGTTCTTC; cdr3_aa: CASSPARGRDNEQFF
d_call: .; v_call: TRBV9; clone_size: .; j_call: TRBJ2-2; cdr3_nt: TGTGCCAGCAGCGTAGGAGTAGGGCCCGGGGAGCTGTTTTTT; cdr3_aa: CASSVGVGPGELFF